Listed below are T cell receptor beta chains from one sample, sequenced in a study of T cells in Graves' hyperthyroidism and ophthalmopathy. MiXCR, applied by TCRdb to the multiplex PCR reads, yields one record per CDR3 protein. The table has 300,000 to 450,000 distinct CDR3 sequences, roughly 14% seen once. Sequences were obtained from blood. The receptors derive from a woman aged 18-30 years with Graves' hyperthyroidism that later progressed to Graves' ophthalmopathy. CDR3s include the opening cysteine and the closing phenylalanine or tryptophan. A D gene is named only where the DNA matches it firmly. Some rows mark clone size as missing; the rest say once, few, many or name a class of expanded clone.

TRBV6-1	TRBJ2-1	TRBD1	NA	TGTGCCAGCAGCCCTGGACAGGGGAAAAGGCAGTTCTTC	CASSPGQGKRQFF
TRBV6-1	TRBJ2-5	NA	many	TGTGCCAGCACTGAACAGTACCAAGAGACCCAGTACTTC	CASTEQYQETQYF
TRBV20-1	TRBJ1-5	NA	NA	TGCAGTGCTAGAAGAGTAGCGGGAGATAGCAATCAGCCCCAGCATTTT	CSARRVAGDSNQPQHF
TRBV28	TRBJ1-1	NA	many	TGTGCCAGCAGTGCATTCTCGGGGGGGCGGAACACTGAAGCTTTCTTT	CASSAFSGGRNTEAFF
TRBV30	TRBJ1-4	NA	many	TGTGCCTGGAGTGCGGGGCACAGGTCGGGTTTTAGTGAAAAACTGTTTTTT	CAWSAGHRSGFSEKLFF
TRBV2	TRBJ1-4	TRBD1	many	TGTGCCAGTACCGGGACAGGGGGCTATATGTTGTATGAAAAACTGTTTTTT	CASTGTGGYMLYEKLFF
TRBV2	TRBJ2-1	NA	few	TGTGCCAGCATTCGGATGGGATACAATGAGCAGTTCTTC	CASIRMGYNEQFF
TRBV2	TRBJ2-5	NA	many	TGTGCCAGCAAGGGAGCCCCCGGGGTGGAGACCCAGTACTTC	CASKGAPGVETQYF
TRBV19	TRBJ2-1	NA	once	TGTGCCAGTAGTATAATTTGGGAAAGGGGCGCTGAGCAGTTCTTC	CASSIIWERGAEQFF
TRBV20-1	TRBJ2-2	NA	few	TGCAGTGCCAGGGACTCGGTCGGGAACACCGGGGAGCTGTTTTTT	CSARDSVGNTGELFF
TRBV2	TRBJ1-1	NA	NA	TGTGCCAGTTCGGGACACTCGAACACTGAAGCTTTCTTT	CASSGHSNTEAFF
TRBV6-1	TRBJ2-1	NA	many	TGTGCCAGCAACCCTATAAATGGATACAATGAGCAGTTCTTC	CASNPINGYNEQFF
TRBV7-8	TRBJ2-4	TRBD2	many	TGTGCCAGCAGCGATAGCGGGAGGGCCTCGGGAAACATTCAGTACTTC	CASSDSGRASGNIQYF
TRBV6-1	TRBJ1-1	TRBD1	many	TGTGCCAGCAGCAGACAGGGAGCCATGAACACTGAAGCTTTCTTT	CASSRQGAMNTEAFF
TRBV3-1	TRBJ1-6	TRBD1	many	TGTGCCAGCAGTCGGACAGGGATGAATTCACCCCTCCACTTT	CASSRTGMNSPLHF
TRBV25-1	TRBJ1-2	NA	few	TGTGCCAGCAGTGAATTACGGATCTACTATGGCTACACCTTC	CASSELRIYYGYTF
TRBV5-5	TRBJ1-5	NA	many	TGTGCCAGCAGCTTTGTTGTCTCGGGTCAGCAGCATTTT	CASSFVVSGQQHF
TRBV6-1	TRBJ2-1	NA	many	TGTGCCAGCAGCCCAGAGACTAGCTACAATGAGCAGTTCTTC	CASSPETSYNEQFF
TRBV5-5	TRBJ2-1	NA	few	TGTGCCAGCAGCTCAGGGGAGCATGAGCAGTTCTTC	CASSSGEHEQFF
TRBV20-1	TRBJ2-7	NA	NA	TGCAGTGCCCGATTTGGGGGATTCTACGAGCAGTACTTC	CSARFGGFYEQYF
TRBV20-1	TRBJ2-7	TRBD1	many	TGCAGTGCGGTGACAGGGGCCGAGCAGTACTTC	CSAVTGAEQYF
TRBV6-5	TRBJ2-6	NA	few	TGTGCCAGCAGTTTTGGGGGGACCGGGGCCAACGTCCTGACTTTC	CASSFGGTGANVLTF
TRBV12-3/TRBV12-4	TRBJ2-1	NA	NA	TGTGCCAGCAGTTTGGATCGGTCTGCGGCGGCTGAGCAGTTCTTC	CASSLDRSAAAEQFF
TRBV6-1	TRBJ2-3	NA	few	TGTGCCAGCAGTCCCCTAGGGCGGGCTGTTGGGACAGATACGCAGTATTTT	CASSPLGRAVGTDTQYF
TRBV12-3/TRBV12-4	TRBJ2-1	TRBD2	many	TGTGCCAGCAGGGGACTAGCGGGAGGGCCCGCCCTGTACAATGAGCAGTTCTTC	CASRGLAGGPALYNEQFF
TRBV19	TRBJ1-5	NA	NA	TGTGCCAGTAGTATAGATCTGGCCAATCAGCCCCAGCATTTT	CASSIDLANQPQHF
TRBV2	TRBJ2-3	TRBD1	many	TGTGCCAGCAGTCCCCCGGGACAGGGCATTCATCTGGATACGCAGTATTTT	CASSPPGQGIHLDTQYF
TRBV29-1	TRBJ2-4	TRBD2	few	TGCAGCGTTGAACAGGCTAGCGGCCCCAACATTCAGTACTTC	CSVEQASGPNIQYF
TRBV12-3/TRBV12-4	TRBJ2-5	TRBD1	many	TGTGCCAGCAGTTTGGGACAGGGACCGATTCGAGAGACCCAGTACTTC	CASSLGQGPIRETQYF
TRBV12-3/TRBV12-4	TRBJ2-1	NA	many	TGTGCCAGCAGTTTAGGGGGCCGGACTGGGCAGTTCTTC	CASSLGGRTGQFF
TRBV28	TRBJ2-7	NA	NA	TGTGCCAGCATATCACATAGTGGGGGGCAGTACTTC	CASISHSGGQYF
TRBV4-2	TRBJ2-1	NA	many	TGTGCCAGCAGCCAAGATCTGGTAAGCGCCTACAATGAGCAGTTCTTC	CASSQDLVSAYNEQFF
TRBV12-3/TRBV12-4	TRBJ2-1	TRBD1	NA	TGTGCCAGCAGTTCCACCGACAGGGGGCTTCCCTACGAGCAGTTCTTC	CASSSTDRGLPYEQFF
TRBV6-6	TRBJ2-5	TRBD2	many	TGTGCCAGCAGTTACTCCGGACTAGCGGGAGGGCCCCAAGAGACCCAGTACTTC	CASSYSGLAGGPQETQYF
TRBV11-2	TRBJ2-7	NA	many	TGTGCCAGCAGCTTAGGGGAGGGGGTCGAGCAGTACTTC	CASSLGEGVEQYF
TRBV15	TRBJ1-4	TRBD1	few	TGTGCCACCAGCCGTGGACAGGGGGGAACTAATGAAAAACTGTTTTTT	CATSRGQGGTNEKLFF
TRBV7-9	TRBJ2-7	NA	many	TGTGCCAGCAGCCCTGGAATTCCAGGGCGACCCTACGAGCAGTACTTC	CASSPGIPGRPYEQYF
TRBV28	TRBJ1-3	TRBD1	few	TGTGCCAGCAGTTTACTAGGGGGCGGAAACACCATATATTTT	CASSLLGGGNTIYF
TRBV5-1	TRBJ1-1	NA	many	TGCGCCAGCAGCCCCGCCACGAACACTGAAGCTTTCTTT	CASSPATNTEAFF
TRBV30	TRBJ1-5	NA	many	TGTGCCTGGAGTGCCCGGGACATAAGCAATCAGCCCCAGCATTTT	CAWSARDISNQPQHF
TRBV20-1	TRBJ2-3	TRBD2	NA	TGCAGTGCGGAGAGGGCGTGGCTAGCGGGAGACAGGGACACAGATACGCAGTATTTT	CSAERAWLAGDRDTDTQYF